These 23 T cell receptor beta chains originate from one sample sequenced in a study of siplizumab effects on memory and regulatory T cells. The method was immunoSEQ multiplex PCR; TCRdb's version includes in-frame clones alone and lacks a portion of them. The top ten hold less than 5.5% of the sample, which has fewer than 80,000 clones, 93% seen once. Sequenced material: CD8+ T cells sorted from blood. Source of these receptors: a human donor in good health.

The V gene is TRBV20-1, the J gene TRBJ2-7; D uncertain. Trimming left V 4 bases short and J 3 bases short, with 7 bases between. The CDR3 has 11 residues. Per germline, CDR1 DFQATT and CDR2 SNEGSKA (reference sequence). CDR3: CSANENYEQYF. Written as DNA, the CDR3 is TGCAGTGCTAACGAGAACTACGAGCAGTACTTC.

This clone has a single count. The V call is TRBV13, the J call TRBJ2-1, with a possible D match to TRBD2 (7 bases). The germline V gene encodes CDR1 PRHDT and CDR2 FYEKMQ (reference sequence). The CDR3 length is 16 residues. The V end lost 5 bases, the J end lost 4 bases, and 18 bases lay between the germline ends. The CDR3 nucleotides are TGTGCCAGCAGCGCACCCAACGGGGGGCCATACAATGAGCAGTTCTTC. This codes for CASSAPNGGPYNEQFF.

V gene TRBV12-5 combines with J gene TRBJ2-6; TRBD1 matches at 7 bases. This CDR3 is 22 amino acids long. The V gene end was trimmed by 1 base and the J gene end by 0 bases; junction bases not matched to a gene: 18. Looked up from germline, CDR1 is LGHNT and CDR2 is FRNRAP. The CDR3 region is CASGLETLTGQALPSGANVLTF. The CDR3 coding sequence is TGTGCTAGTGGTTTGGAAACACTAACCGGACAGGCCCTACCCTCTGGGGCCAACGTCCTGACTTTC.

This clone was found once. As DNA, the CDR3 is TGTGCCAGTAGCCCCGAAGTCTCTGGAAACACCATATATTTT. Translating gives CASSPEVSGNTIYF. The chain employs TRBV19 and TRBJ1-3; no reliable D call. Germline V lookup: CDR1 LNHDA, CDR2 SQIVND (reference sequence). V lost 6 bases and J lost 0, with 9 bases in between. This CDR3 region has 14 residues.

CDR3 DNA sequence: TGTGCCAGCAGCCAATTTAAGGGGACTGAAGCTTTCTTT. It encodes CASSQFKGTEAFF. The genes are TRBV14 and TRBJ1-1; tentative D call: TRBD1 (5 bases). V was cut by 2 bases and J by 5 bases, with 9 bases left in between. CDR1 and CDR2 from the germline V gene are SGHDN and FVKESK. This CDR3 is 13 amino acids long.

The CDR3: CASSLQGAGPDTQYF. The CDR3 nucleotides are TGTGCCAGCAGTTTACAGGGGGCGGGCCCAGATACGCAGTATTTT. The chain has TRBV6-4 and TRBJ2-3; 9 nucleotides align to TRBD1. From germline, CDR1 is MRHNA and CDR2 SNTAGT. The V gene end was trimmed by 5 bases and the J gene end by 4 bases; junction bases not matched to a gene: 7. The CDR3 runs 15 residues.

The chain uses TRBV11-2 and TRBJ2-7, with D uncertain. The V end was cut by 1 base, the J end by 6 bases, with 13 bases between. Germline V CDR1 and CDR2: SGHAT, FQNNGV. This CDR3 comprises 14 residues. CDR3 nucleotides: TGTGCCAGCAGCTTAGTGGTCTATGTGGGCGAGCAGTACTTC. This translates into CASSLVVYVGEQYF.

This chain uses TRBV7-8 with TRBJ1-1, with a weak D call TRBD1 (6 bases). V lost 3 bases and J 0 bases, leaving 14 bases between the germline ends. Germline assignment: CDR1 SGHVS and CDR2 FQNEAQ. The CDR3 extends over 16 amino acids. CDR3 coding DNA: TGTGCCAGCAGCTTGGCGGGGGGCGCGGTGAACACTGAAGCTTTCTTT. It yields the protein CASSLAGGAVNTEAFF.

This clone came up many times. This chain joins TRBV5-3 and TRBJ1-5, with TRBD1 as a possible D gene (5 bases). TRBV5-3 has ORF status, its function being uncertain. The CDR3 sequence is 13 residues long. V was trimmed by 3 bases and J by 4 bases, leaving 8 bases between them. The CDR3 loop is CARSCRVNQPQHF. CDR3 in DNA: TGTGCCAGAAGCTGCAGGGTAAATCAGCCCCAGCATTTT.

This chain joins TRBV19 and TRBJ1-1; a weak D match, TRBD1 (6 bases). From germline, CDR1 is LNHDA and CDR2 SQIVND (reference sequence). Trimming removed 0 bases at V and 4 bases at J, with 9 bases between. The CDR3 totals 14 residues. The CDR3 coding sequence is TGTGCCAGTAGTATAGACGGCAGGGGCACTGAAGCTTTCTTT. This gives the protein CASSIDGRGTEAFF.

The chain is built from TRBV7-9 and TRBJ2-5; D not resolved. This CDR3 spans 14 amino acids. V was trimmed by 2 bases and J by 4 bases, leaving 11 bases between them. Per germline, CDR1 SEHNR and CDR2 FQNEAQ (reference sequence). The CDR3 spells CASSLLSRAETQYF. The CDR3 DNA reads TGTGCCAGCAGCTTACTATCACGGGCAGAGACCCAGTACTTC.

The rearrangement uses TRBV4-3 and TRBJ1-1; D unresolved. CDR1 is LGHNA, CDR2 YSLEER, per germline. There are 13 residues in the CDR3. The V gene lost 3 bases and the J gene lost 8 bases, with 13 bases spanning the gap. The CDR3: CASSQYAGQEAFF. Here the CDR3 DNA reads TGCGCCAGCAGCCAGTATGCTGGTCAGGAAGCTTTCTTT.

V gene TRBV15 combines with J gene TRBJ2-7; D call uncertain. The germline V gene has CDR1 LNHNV and CDR2 YYDKDF (reference sequence). The CDR3 runs 12 residues. With 1 base removed from V and 3 bases from J, the gap between germline ends came to 4 bases. CDR3 sequence (DNA): TGTGCCACCAGCAGAGGATACTACGAGCAGTACTTC. Amino acid sequence: CATSRGYYEQYF. Using reference TRBV15 and TRBJ2-7 for the parts outside the CDR3, the full variable domain is DAMVIQNPRYQVTQFGKPVTLSCSQTLNHNVMYWYQQKSSQAPKLLFHYYDKDFNNEADTPDNFQSRRPNTSFCFLDIRSPGLGDTAMYLCATSRGYYEQYFGPGTRLTVT.

The rearrangement uses TRBV27 and TRBJ1-1, with 9 bases lining up with TRBD1. The CDR3 covers 14 residues. Germline lookup yields CDR1 MNHEY and CDR2 SMNVEV (reference sequence). Germline trimming cut 6 bases from V and 4 bases from J; bases unmatched to any gene: 6. CDR3 amino acids: CASRATGGLTEAFF. The DNA for the CDR3 is TGTGCCAGCAGGGCCACAGGGGGCCTCACTGAAGCTTTCTTT.

V is TRBV21-1 and J is TRBJ1-2; the D call of TRBD1 is as the table states it, not checked on the DNA. TRBV21-1 is a pseudogene segment. CDR3 length: 15 amino acids. The DNA for the CDR3 is TGTGCCAGCAGCAAAGTTGTGAGGGGGCTCTTTGGCTACACCTTC. Its protein is CASSKVVRGLFGYTF.

V is TRBV27 and J is TRBJ1-1; TRBD1 might be the D (5 bases). CDR1 is MNHEY and CDR2 is SMNVEV in the germline V gene (reference sequence). Trimming stripped 1 base from V and 1 base from J, with 10 bases between. There are 15 residues in the CDR3. DNA of the CDR3: TGTGCCAGCAGTTTATACACAGGTGGGAACACTGAAGCTTTCTTT. Protein product: CASSLYTGGNTEAFF.

The J gene is TRBJ2-7, the V gene TRBV27; D is unclear. Germline V gene data show CDR1 as MNHEY and CDR2 as SMNVEV (reference sequence). Trimming took 3 bases from V and 5 from J, leaving 8 bases between them. This CDR3 comprises 12 residues. The CDR3 sequence: CASSLQGNEQYF. Here the CDR3 DNA reads TGTGCCAGCAGTTTGCAAGGGAACGAGCAGTACTTC.

V is TRBV29-1 and J is TRBJ1-2; D unresolved. Trimming cost V 4 bases and J 3 bases, with 15 bases left between them. From germline, CDR1 is SQVTM and CDR2 ANQGSEA. The CDR3 runs 14 residues. DNA of the CDR3: TGCAGCGTTGGGGGAGATATCCAGCACTATGGCTACACCTTC. It is translated as CSVGGDIQHYGYTF. Variable domain in full (rest from reference TRBV29-1 and TRBJ1-2): SAVISQKPSRDICQRGTSLTIQCQVDSQVTMMFWYRQQPGQSLTLIATANQGSEATYESGFVIDKFPISRPNLTFSTLTVSNMSPEDSSIYLCSVGGDIQHYGYTFGSGTRLTVV.

J is TRBJ2-5 and V is TRBV7-9; 8 bases agree with TRBD2. The CDR3 is 15 amino acids. Germline CDR1 reads SEHNR; CDR2 reads FQNEAQ (reference sequence). V shed 4 bases, J shed 3 bases, and the junction held 7 bases outside the gene matches. The CDR3 region is CASSSTGGKKETQYF. The CDR3, as DNA: TGTGCCAGCAGCTCTACGGGGGGGAAGAAAGAGACCCAGTACTTC.

The chain is built from TRBV9 and TRBJ1-1; D perhaps matches TRBD1 (5 bases). The CDR3 loop spans 15 amino acids. Germline V gene data show CDR1 as SGDLS and CDR2 as YYNGEE. V dropped 0 bases and J dropped 1 base, with 10 bases sitting between them. The CDR3 is CASSVAPGTNTEAFF. The CDR3 DNA reads as TGTGCCAGCAGCGTAGCGCCAGGGACGAACACTGAAGCTTTCTTT.

The chain is built from TRBV2 and TRBJ2-3, with 11 positions matching TRBD1. This CDR3 has 14 amino acids. With 8 bases clipped from V and 4 bases from J, the junction kept 5 bases outside the gene matches. The V gene's germline CDR1 is SNHLY and CDR2 FYNNEI. The CDR3 sequence: CASQRTGGPDTQYF. DNA of the CDR3: TGTGCCAGCCAGAGGACAGGGGGCCCAGATACGCAGTATTTT. Variable domain in full (rest from reference TRBV2 and TRBJ2-3): EPEVTQTPSHQVTQMGQEVILRCVPISNHLYFYWYRQILGQKVEFLVSFYNNEISEKSEIFDDQFSVERPDGSNFTLKIRSTKLEDSAMYFCASQRTGGPDTQYFGPGTRLTVL.

V gene TRBV19 combines with J gene TRBJ1-1; D is perhaps TRBD1 (6 bases). Per the germline V gene, CDR1 is LNHDA and CDR2 is SQIVND (reference sequence). This CDR3 region has 11 residues. The V gene lost 9 bases and the J gene lost 6 bases, with 11 bases spanning the gap. The CDR3 sequence is CASLRGPEAFF. The CDR3 region has the DNA TGTGCCAGCCTTCGGGGGCCTGAAGCTTTCTTT. Using reference TRBV19 and TRBJ1-1 for the parts outside the CDR3, the full variable domain is DGGITQSPKYLFRKEGQNVTLSCEQNLNHDAMYWYRQDPGQGLRLIYYSQIVNDFQKGDIAEGYSVSREKKESFPLTVTSAQKNPTAFYLCASLRGPEAFFGQGTRLTVV.

V is TRBV6-6 and J is TRBJ1-5; weak D call: TRBD1 (5 bases). Trimming shortened V by 0 bases and J by 4 bases, and 7 bases separated the two germline ends. The CDR3 loop spans 14 amino acids. Germline CDR1 reads MNHNY; CDR2 reads SVGAGI (reference sequence). CDR3 nucleotides: TGTGCCAGCAGTTACTCTGGGGGGAATCAGCCCCAGCATTTT. Its protein is CASSYSGGNQPQHF.